The 7 T cell receptor beta chains listed next were all sequenced from one sample in a study of blood T cell repertoires in COVID-19. Using immunoSEQ multiplex PCR, the repertoire was profiled, and TCRdb retains in-frame clones only, with some absent. This table has nearly 300,000 clones, approximately 90% appearing once. Sequencing was carried out using peripheral blood. The receptors stem from a woman aged 30 to 39 who had recovered from COVID-19.

This CDR3 is CASSHPGLAVGRDTGELFF. The CDR3 DNA reads as TGCGCCAGCAGCCACCCGGGACTAGCGGTGGGAAGGGACACCGGGGAGCTGTTTTTT. The genes are TRBV4-3 and TRBJ2-2, with 11 bases matching TRBD2. J gave up 3 bases and V 3 bases, and 12 bases lay outside the gene matches. This CDR3 contains 19 residues. Germline V gives CDR1 LGHNA, CDR2 YSLEER.

J is TRBJ1-6 and V is TRBV18, with 9 bases lining up with TRBD1. The germline V gene encodes CDR1 KGHSH and CDR2 LQKENI. With 3 bases clipped from V and 5 bases from J, the junction kept 11 bases outside the gene matches. The length of the CDR3 is 18 residues. CDR3 protein: CASSPTFAGTGNNSPLHF. The CDR3 DNA is TGTGCCAGCTCACCTACTTTCGCCGGGACAGGGAATAATTCACCCCTCCACTTT.

The V and J genes are TRBV15 and TRBJ2-7; D remains ambiguous. The CDR3 has 13 residues. The germline V and J ends were trimmed by 2 bases and 5 bases, with 10 bases remaining between them. Germline V gene lookup returns CDR1 LNHNV and CDR2 YYDKDF (reference sequence). CDR3 bases: TGTGCCACCAGCAGATCATCCGAGGACGAGCAGTACTTC. Translating it yields CATSRSSEDEQYF. Using reference TRBV15 and TRBJ2-7 for the parts outside the CDR3, the full variable domain is DAMVIQNPRYQVTQFGKPVTLSCSQTLNHNVMYWYQQKSSQAPKLLFHYYDKDFNNEADTPDNFQSRRPNTSFCFLDIRSPGLGDTAMYLCATSRSSEDEQYFGPGTRLTVT.

The genes are TRBV12-3 or TRBV12-4 and TRBJ1-1; no clear D gene. This CDR3 comprises 13 residues. V was cut by 3 bases and J by 7 bases, with 12 bases left in between. The CDR3 is CASSFSGSGEAFF. The CDR3 nucleotides are TGTGCCAGCAGTTTTTCGGGTAGCGGTGAAGCTTTCTTT.

This chain links TRBV5-1 with TRBJ2-7, with D tentatively TRBD1 (6 bases). V lost 3 bases to trimming and J lost 9 bases, with 19 bases between them. This CDR3 has 14 amino acids. The V gene's germline CDR1 is SGHRS and CDR2 YFSETQ. DNA of the CDR3: TGCGCCAGCAGCTCTAACCGGGACACCCCGACGCAGTACTTC. It codes for CASSSNRDTPTQYF. Using reference TRBV5-1 and TRBJ2-7 for the parts outside the CDR3, the full variable domain is KAGVTQTPRYLIKTRGQQVTLSCSPISGHRSVSWYQQTPGQGLQFLFEYFSETQRNKGNFPGRFSGRQFSNSRSEMNVSTLELGDSALYLCASSSNRDTPTQYFGPGTRLTVT.

The chain combines TRBV6-1 with TRBJ2-7; 10 bases align to TRBD1. The CDR3 contains 16 residues. Germline CDR1 reads MNHNS; CDR2 reads SASEGT. Trimming removed 4 bases from V and 4 bases from J; junction bases left unmatched: 10. The CDR3 loop reads CASSATPSGQGYEQYF. The CDR3 DNA reads as TGTGCCAGCAGTGCCACCCCCTCGGGACAGGGGTACGAGCAGTACTTC.

This chain links TRBV7-2 with TRBJ1-1; D not resolved. The CDR3 is made up of 15 amino acids. Trimming removed 1 base from V and 3 bases from J, with 12 bases in between. CDR1 SGHTA and CDR2 FQGNSA come from the germline V gene. The CDR3 DNA reads TGTGCCAGCAGCTTAGTTTTTTCGAGGGACACTGAAGCTTTCTTT. Its protein is CASSLVFSRDTEAFF.